This T cell receptor beta chain was captured by sequencing in a study of neurological immune-mediated disorders. Overall study results and limits: Levels of TCR clonal expansion peaked in HTLV-1-associated myelopathy and reached their lowest in multiple sclerosis, under those of healthy controls.

As to time point: longitudinal time-point 3. Unsorted libraries were generated from 2 million PBMCs held at -80 degrees C. Ten or more counts support this clonotype. Its antigen is unidentified. This CDR3 comprises 17 residues. Per germline, CDR1 LGHDT and CDR2 YNNKEL (reference sequence). V lost 1 base and J 2 bases, leaving 15 bases between the germline ends. By 5'RACE with 10-nucleotide random UMIs, the cDNA was made. Every sequencing run drew on 15-18 subjects and yielded over 170 million TCR-beta sequences. TCRdb itself ran the 5' RACE reads through MiXCR, one entry per CDR3 protein. The table has roughly 100,000 distinct CDR3 sequences, approximately 10% seen once.

The chain couples TRBV3-1 to TRBJ2-1; D call uncertain. The TCR sequence derives from a female donor with HTLV-1-associated myelopathy (HAM/TSP). Sequencing was performed on PBMCs. The CDR3 nucleotides are TGTGCCAGCAGCCAAGGGGCAGCCCATGTCGCCTACAATGAGCAGTTCTTC. Translating it yields CASSQGAAHVAYNEQFF.